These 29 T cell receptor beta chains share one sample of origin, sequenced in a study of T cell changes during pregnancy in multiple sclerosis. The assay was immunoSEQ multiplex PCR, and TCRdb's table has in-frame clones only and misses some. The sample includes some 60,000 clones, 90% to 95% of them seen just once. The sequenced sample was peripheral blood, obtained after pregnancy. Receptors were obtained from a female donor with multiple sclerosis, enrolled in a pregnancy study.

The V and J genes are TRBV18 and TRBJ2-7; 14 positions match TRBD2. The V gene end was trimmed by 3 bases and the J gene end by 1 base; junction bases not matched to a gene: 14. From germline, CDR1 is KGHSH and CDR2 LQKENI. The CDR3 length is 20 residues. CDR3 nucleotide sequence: TGTGCCAGCTCACCTGGGGGGACTAGCGGGAGTCCCCGTGATTCCTACGAGCAGTACTTC. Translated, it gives CASSPGGTSGSPRDSYEQYF.

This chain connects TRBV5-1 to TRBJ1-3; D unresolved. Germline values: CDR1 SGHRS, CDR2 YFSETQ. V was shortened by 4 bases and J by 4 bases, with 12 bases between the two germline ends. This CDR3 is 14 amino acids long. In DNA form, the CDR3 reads TGCGCCAGCAGCCCCGCGGGATTAGGAAACACCATATATTTT. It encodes CASSPAGLGNTIYF.

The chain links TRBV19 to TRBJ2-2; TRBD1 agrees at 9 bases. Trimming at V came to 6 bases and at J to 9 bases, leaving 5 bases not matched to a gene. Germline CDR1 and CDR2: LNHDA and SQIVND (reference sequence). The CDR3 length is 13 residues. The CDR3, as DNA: TGTGCCAGTAGATCGGACAGGGGTCGGGAGCTGTTTTTT. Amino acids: CASRSDRGRELFF. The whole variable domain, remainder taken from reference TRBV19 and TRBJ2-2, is DGGITQSPKYLFRKEGQNVTLSCEQNLNHDAMYWYRQDPGQGLRLIYYSQIVNDFQKGDIAEGYSVSREKKESFPLTVTSAQKNPTAFYLCASRSDRGRELFFGEGSRLTVL.

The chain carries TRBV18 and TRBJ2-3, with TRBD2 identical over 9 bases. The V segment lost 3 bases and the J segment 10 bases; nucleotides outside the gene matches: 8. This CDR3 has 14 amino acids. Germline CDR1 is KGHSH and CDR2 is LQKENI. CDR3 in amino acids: CASSPETGGGAQYF. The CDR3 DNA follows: TGTGCCAGCTCACCTGAAACAGGCGGGGGGGCGCAGTATTTT.

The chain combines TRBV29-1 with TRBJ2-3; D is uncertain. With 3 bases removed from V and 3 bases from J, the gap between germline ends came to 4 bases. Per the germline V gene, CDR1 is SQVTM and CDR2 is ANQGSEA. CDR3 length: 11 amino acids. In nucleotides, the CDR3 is TGCAGCGTTGACTTTACAGATACGCAGTATTTT. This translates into CSVDFTDTQYF.

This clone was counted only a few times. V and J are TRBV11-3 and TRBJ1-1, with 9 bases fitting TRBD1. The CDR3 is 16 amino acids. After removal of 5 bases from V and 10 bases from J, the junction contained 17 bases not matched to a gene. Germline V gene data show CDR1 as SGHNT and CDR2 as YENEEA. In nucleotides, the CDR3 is TGTGCCAGCAGCCCAACCGGGACAGGGAAAGCAGGTCGAGCTTTCTTT. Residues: CASSPTGTGKAGRAFF.

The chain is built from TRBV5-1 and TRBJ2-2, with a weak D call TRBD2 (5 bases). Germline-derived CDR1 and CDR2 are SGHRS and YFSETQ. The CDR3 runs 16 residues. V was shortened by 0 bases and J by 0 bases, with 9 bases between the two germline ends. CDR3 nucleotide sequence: TGCGCCAGCAGCTTGGTGGCGGGTACGAACACCGGGGAGCTGTTTTTT. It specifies CASSLVAGTNTGELFF.

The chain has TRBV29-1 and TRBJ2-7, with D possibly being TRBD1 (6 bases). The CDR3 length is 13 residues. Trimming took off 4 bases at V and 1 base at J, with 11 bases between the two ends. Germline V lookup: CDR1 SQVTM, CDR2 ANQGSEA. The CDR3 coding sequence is TGCAGCGTTGCACAGGGTGCTTCCTACGAGCAGTACTTC. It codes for CSVAQGASYEQYF.

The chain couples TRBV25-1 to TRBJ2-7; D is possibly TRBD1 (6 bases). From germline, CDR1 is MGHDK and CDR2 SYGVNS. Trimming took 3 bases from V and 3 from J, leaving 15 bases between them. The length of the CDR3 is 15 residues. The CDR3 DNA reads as TGTGCCAGCAGTGATTCGACCCGGGACAACTACGAGCAGTACTTC. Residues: CASSDSTRDNYEQYF.

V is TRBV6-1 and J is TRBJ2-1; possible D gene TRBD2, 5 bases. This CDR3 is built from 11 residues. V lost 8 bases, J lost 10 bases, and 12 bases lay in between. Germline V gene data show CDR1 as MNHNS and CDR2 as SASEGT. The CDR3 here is CASWEMREQFF. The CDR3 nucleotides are TGTGCCAGCTGGGAGATGAGGGAGCAGTTCTTC.

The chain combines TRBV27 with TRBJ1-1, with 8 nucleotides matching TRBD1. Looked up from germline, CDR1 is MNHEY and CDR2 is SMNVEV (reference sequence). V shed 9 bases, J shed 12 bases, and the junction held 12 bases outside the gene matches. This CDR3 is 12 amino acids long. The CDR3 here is CASRTGQGRSFF. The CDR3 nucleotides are TGTGCCAGTAGGACAGGACAGGGAAGGTCTTTCTTT.

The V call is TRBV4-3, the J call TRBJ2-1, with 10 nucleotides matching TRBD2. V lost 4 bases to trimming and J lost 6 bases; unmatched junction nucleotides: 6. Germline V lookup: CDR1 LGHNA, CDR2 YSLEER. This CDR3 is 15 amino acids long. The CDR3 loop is CASSLELAGPNEQFF. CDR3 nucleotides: TGCGCCAGCAGCCTCGAACTAGCGGGACCCAATGAGCAGTTCTTC.

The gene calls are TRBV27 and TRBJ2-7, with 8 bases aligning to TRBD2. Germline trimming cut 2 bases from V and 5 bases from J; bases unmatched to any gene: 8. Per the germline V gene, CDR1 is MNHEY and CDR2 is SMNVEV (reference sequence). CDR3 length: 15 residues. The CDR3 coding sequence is TGTGCCAGCAGTTTAAACGGGAGGGCCTCAAACGAGCAGTACTTC. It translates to CASSLNGRASNEQYF.

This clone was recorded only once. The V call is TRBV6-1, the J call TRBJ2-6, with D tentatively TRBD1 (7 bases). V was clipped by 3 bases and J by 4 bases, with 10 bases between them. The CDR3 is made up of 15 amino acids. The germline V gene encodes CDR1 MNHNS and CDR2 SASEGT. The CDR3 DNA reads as TGTGCCAGCAGTGACAGGGGGGCGGGGGCCAACGTCCTGACTTTC. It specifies CASSDRGAGANVLTF.

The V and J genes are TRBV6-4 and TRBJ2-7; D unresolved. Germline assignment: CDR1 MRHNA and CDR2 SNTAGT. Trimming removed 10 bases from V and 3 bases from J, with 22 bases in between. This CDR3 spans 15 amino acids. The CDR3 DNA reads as TGTGCCACCATAACGAAGGTGGAGTTCTTCTACGAGCAGTACTTC. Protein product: CATITKVEFFYEQYF.

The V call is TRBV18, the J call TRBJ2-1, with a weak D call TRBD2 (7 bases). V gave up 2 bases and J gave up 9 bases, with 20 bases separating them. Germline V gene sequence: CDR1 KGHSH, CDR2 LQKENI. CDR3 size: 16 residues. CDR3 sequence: CASSPSSGRGIREQFF. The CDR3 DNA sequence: TGTGCCAGCTCACCATCTAGCGGAAGGGGGATTCGTGAGCAGTTCTTC.

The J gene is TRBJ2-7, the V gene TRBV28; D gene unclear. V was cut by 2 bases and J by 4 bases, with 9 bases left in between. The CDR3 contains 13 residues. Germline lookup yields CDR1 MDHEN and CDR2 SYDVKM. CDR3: CASSLLYSYEQYF. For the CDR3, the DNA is TGTGCCAGCAGTTTACTGTATAGTTACGAGCAGTACTTC. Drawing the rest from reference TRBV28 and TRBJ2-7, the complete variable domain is DVKVTQSSRYLVKRTGEKVFLECVQDMDHENMFWYRQDPGLGLRLIYFSYDVKMKEKGDIPEGYSVSREKKERFSLILESASTNQTSMYLCASSLLYSYEQYFGPGTRLTVT.

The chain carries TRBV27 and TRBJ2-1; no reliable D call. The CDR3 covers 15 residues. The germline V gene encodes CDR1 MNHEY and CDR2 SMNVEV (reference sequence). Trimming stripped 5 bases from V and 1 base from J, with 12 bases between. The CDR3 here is CASSPRSRSYNEQFF. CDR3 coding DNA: TGTGCCAGCAGTCCAAGGTCGAGGTCCTACAATGAGCAGTTCTTC.

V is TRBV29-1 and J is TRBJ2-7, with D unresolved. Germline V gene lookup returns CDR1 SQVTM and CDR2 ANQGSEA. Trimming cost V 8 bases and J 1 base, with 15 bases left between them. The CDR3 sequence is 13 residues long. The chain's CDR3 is CSPHFGSSYEQYF. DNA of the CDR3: TGCAGCCCCCATTTCGGTAGTTCCTACGAGCAGTACTTC.

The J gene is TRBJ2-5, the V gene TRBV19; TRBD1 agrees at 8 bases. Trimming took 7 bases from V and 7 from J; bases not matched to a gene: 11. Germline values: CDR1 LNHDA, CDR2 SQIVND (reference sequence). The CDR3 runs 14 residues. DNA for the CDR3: TGTGCCAGTACCAACCAGGGGGCACGGGGGACCCAGTACTTC. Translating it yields CASTNQGARGTQYF.

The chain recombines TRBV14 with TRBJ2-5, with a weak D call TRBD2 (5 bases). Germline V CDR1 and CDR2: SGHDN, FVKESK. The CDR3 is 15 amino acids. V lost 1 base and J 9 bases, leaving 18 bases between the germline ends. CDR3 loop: CASSQVTGMTEAQYF. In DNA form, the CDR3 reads TGTGCCAGCAGCCAAGTTACCGGAATGACGGAGGCCCAGTACTTC.

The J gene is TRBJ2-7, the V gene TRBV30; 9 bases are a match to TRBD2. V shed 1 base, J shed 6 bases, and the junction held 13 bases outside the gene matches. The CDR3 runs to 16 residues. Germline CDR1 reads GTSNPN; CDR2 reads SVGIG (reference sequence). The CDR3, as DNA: TGTGCCTGGAGTGGGTACGGACTAGCGAGCCTCGGCGAGCAGTACTTC. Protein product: CAWSGYGLASLGEQYF.

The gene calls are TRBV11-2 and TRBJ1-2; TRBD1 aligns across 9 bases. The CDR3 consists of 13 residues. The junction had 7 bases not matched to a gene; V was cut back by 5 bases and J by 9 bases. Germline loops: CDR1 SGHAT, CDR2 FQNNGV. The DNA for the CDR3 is TGTGCCAGCAGCCCGGACAGGGGAGAGCGCTACACCTTC. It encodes CASSPDRGERYTF.

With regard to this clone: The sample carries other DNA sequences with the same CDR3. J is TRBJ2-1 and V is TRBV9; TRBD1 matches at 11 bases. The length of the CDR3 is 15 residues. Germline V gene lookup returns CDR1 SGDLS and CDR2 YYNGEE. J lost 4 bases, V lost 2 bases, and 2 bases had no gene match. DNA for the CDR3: TGTGCCAGCAGCGTGGGGGACAGGGGGTACAATGAGCAGTTCTTC. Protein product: CASSVGDRGYNEQFF. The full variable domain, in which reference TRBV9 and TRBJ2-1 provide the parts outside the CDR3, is DSGVTQTPKHLITATGQRVTLRCSPRSGDLSVYWYQQSLDQGLQFLIQYYNGEERAKGNILERFSAQQFPDLHSELNLSSLELGDSALYFCASSVGDRGYNEQFFGPGTRLTVL.

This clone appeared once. CDR3 coding DNA: TGCGCCAGCAGCTCTCGGGCAGGGGGCCAAGGGGAGACCCAGTACTTC. Amino acid sequence: CASSSRAGGQGETQYF. This chain connects TRBV5-1 to TRBJ2-5, with 8 bases identical to TRBD1. Germline CDR1 is SGHRS and CDR2 is YFSETQ. The CDR3 totals 16 residues. V lost 3 bases to trimming and J lost 5 bases; unmatched junction nucleotides: 12.

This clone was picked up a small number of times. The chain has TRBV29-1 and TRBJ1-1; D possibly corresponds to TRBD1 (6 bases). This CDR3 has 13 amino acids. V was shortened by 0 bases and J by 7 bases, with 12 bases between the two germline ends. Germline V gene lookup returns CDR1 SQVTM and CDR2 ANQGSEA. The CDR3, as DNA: TGCAGCGTTGAAGATAGCGGGACAATTGAAGCTTTCTTT. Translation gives CSVEDSGTIEAFF. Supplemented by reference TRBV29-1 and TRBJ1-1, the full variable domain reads SAVISQKPSRDICQRGTSLTIQCQVDSQVTMMFWYRQQPGQSLTLIATANQGSEATYESGFVIDKFPISRPNLTFSTLTVSNMSPEDSSIYLCSVEDSGTIEAFFGQGTRLTVV.

The CDR3 sequence is CASSPPGTGGTEAFF. The CDR3 DNA sequence: TGTGCCAGCAGCCCACCCGGGACAGGGGGAACTGAAGCTTTCTTT. The V and J genes are TRBV4-2 and TRBJ1-1; TRBD1 agrees at 11 bases. From germline, CDR1 is LGHNA and CDR2 YNFKEQ. This CDR3 spans 15 amino acids. The V and J ends lost 4 bases and 5 bases, in that order; junction bases with no gene match: 6.

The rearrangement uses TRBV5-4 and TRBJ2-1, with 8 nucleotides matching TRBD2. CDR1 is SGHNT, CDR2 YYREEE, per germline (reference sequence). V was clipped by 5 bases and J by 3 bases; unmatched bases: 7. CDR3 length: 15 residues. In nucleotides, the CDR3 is TGTGCCAGCAGTCCGGGACTAGAACGCTACAATGAGCAGTTCTTC. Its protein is CASSPGLERYNEQFF.

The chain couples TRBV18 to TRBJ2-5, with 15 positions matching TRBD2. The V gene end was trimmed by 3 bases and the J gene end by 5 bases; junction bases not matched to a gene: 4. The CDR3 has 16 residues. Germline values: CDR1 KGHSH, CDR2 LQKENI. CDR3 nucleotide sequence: TGTGCCAGCTCACCTTCTGGACTAGCGGGAGGGGAGACCCAGTACTTC. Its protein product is CASSPSGLAGGETQYF.